This TCR beta chain emerged from a study of immune characteristics of hereditary and idiopathic chronic pancreatitis. General study points: Patients with more severe chronic pancreatitis had more productive TCR rearrangements.

Total pancreatectomy with islet autotransplantation was the source of the chronic pancreatitis pancreas tissue. Assay used: immunoSEQ multiplex PCR; TCRdb lists only in-frame clones, some missing. The sample shows some 15,000 clones, about 70% of them seen only once. A note on this clone: Its antigen is not known.

The sample was pancreas tissue with hereditary chronic pancreatitis. This TCR derives from a human donor with chronic pancreatitis.

The CDR3 reads CASSLTGREQFF. CDR3 sequence (DNA): TGTGCCAGCAGCTTAACGGGGAGGGAGCAGTTCTTC. The V gene is TRBV7-3, the J gene TRBJ2-1, with a weak D call TRBD2 (6 bases). This CDR3 contains 12 residues. Germline assignment: CDR1 SGHTA and CDR2 FQGTGA. V was cut by 0 bases and J by 10 bases, with 7 bases left in between.